This T cell receptor (beta chain) was observed in a study of T cell responses to AZD1222 COVID-19 vaccine. Remarks on this clone: Its cognate antigen is unknown.

There are 16 residues in the CDR3. Unmatched junction bases numbered 12, after V lost 7 bases and J lost 2 bases. CDR1 is SGHVS and CDR2 is FQNEAQ in the germline V gene. Method: immunoSEQ multiplex PCR; TCRdb's copy keeps in-frame clones and lacks some. This sample has 150,000 to 200,000 clones, with around 94% found just once. Broader study findings: Baseline serostatus was positive in only a handful of AZD1222 recipients. The reported proportion of spike-specific TCRs targeting unmutated variant regions was nearly half.

This TCR derives from an adult in good health. This chain joins TRBV7-8 and TRBJ2-3, with 7 bases identical to TRBD1. This sample comprised peripheral blood, obtained on day 0 of AZD1222 vaccination. The CDR3 DNA is TGTGCCAGCATCCTGGGAAGGGGGCGTTTCACAGATACGCAGTATTTT. Translating it yields CASILGRGRFTDTQYF. Supplemented by reference TRBV7-8 and TRBJ2-3, the full variable domain reads GAGVSQSPRYKVAKRGQDVALRCDPISGHVSLFWYQQALGQGPEFLTYFQNEAQLDKSGLPSDRFFAERPEGSVSTLKIQRTQQEDSAVYLCASILGRGRFTDTQYFGPGTRLTVL.